Shown below are 30 T cell receptor beta chains from a single sample sequenced in a study of blood T cell repertoires in COVID-19 (dated by TCRdb to about 2020). The library was made by the immunoSEQ multiplex PCR assay. Imported from immuneACCESS, the table was reduced by TCRdb to in-frame sequences with V and J called. These copies leave out some clones; in studies compared against another copy, an unresolved V gene accounts for under half, and the cause of the remainder is not known. The sample has 55,000 to 75,000 clones on record, approximately 82% of them singletons. The top ten clonotypes cover 15% to 20% of the sample. What was sequenced was peripheral blood. These receptor sequences come from a man older than 75 with active COVID-19.

The rearrangement links TRBV29-1 to TRBJ2-7, with 9 bases matching TRBD2. CDR1 is SQVTM and CDR2 is ANQGSEA in the germline V gene. J lost 5 bases, V lost 3 bases, and 14 bases had no gene match. The CDR3 covers 16 residues. The CDR3 DNA sequence: TGCAGCGTTGAGGGGGCGTGGGCTAGCGGGATTAACGAGCAGTACTTC. The encoded protein is CSVEGAWASGINEQYF.

CDR3 residues: CASSLTGSTEAFF. The DNA of the CDR3 is TGTGCCAGTAGTCTCACAGGGTCCACTGAAGCTTTCTTT. This sequence joins TRBV19 and TRBJ1-1; tentative D call: TRBD1 (6 bases). This CDR3 has 13 residues. CDR1 LNHDA and CDR2 SQIVND come from the germline V gene (reference sequence). Trimming pared 5 bases from V and 4 bases from J, leaving 11 bases between. Using reference TRBV19 and TRBJ1-1 for the parts outside the CDR3, the full variable domain is DGGITQSPKYLFRKEGQNVTLSCEQNLNHDAMYWYRQDPGQGLRLIYYSQIVNDFQKGDIAEGYSVSREKKESFPLTVTSAQKNPTAFYLCASSLTGSTEAFFGQGTRLTVV.

Written as DNA, the CDR3 is TGTGCCAGTAGTATAGCCCTTGCGGCAGGGGGGGAGACCCAGTACTTC. It is translated as CASSIALAAGGETQYF. The chain joins TRBV19 to TRBJ2-5; D perhaps matches TRBD1 (7 bases). Germline V gene sequence: CDR1 LNHDA, CDR2 SQIVND (reference sequence). V lost 1 base to trimming and J lost 5 bases, with 17 bases between them. CDR3 length: 16 amino acids.

The rearrangement joins TRBV18 to TRBJ1-1; 8 bases fit TRBD1. V lost 3 bases to trimming and J lost 11 bases; unmatched junction nucleotides: 5. This CDR3 has 12 residues. CDR1 and CDR2 from the germline V gene are KGHSH and LQKENI. CDR3 bases: TGTGCCAGCTCACCGGATACAGGGGGTGCTTTCTTT. Protein sequence: CASSPDTGGAFF. Drawing the rest from reference TRBV18 and TRBJ1-1, the complete variable domain is NAGVMQNPRHLVRRRGQEARLRCSPMKGHSHVYWYRQLPEEGLKFMVYLQKENIIDESGMPKERFSAEFPKEGPSILRIQQVVRGDSAAYFCASSPDTGGAFFGQGTRLTVV.

This chain uses TRBV7-9 with TRBJ1-2, with D tentatively TRBD1 (5 bases). Trimming took off 5 bases at V and 2 bases at J, with 15 bases between the two ends. Germline V CDR1 and CDR2: SEHNR, FQNEAQ (reference sequence). The CDR3 has 15 amino acids. The CDR3, as DNA: TGTGCCAGCAGCCCCGGAAGGGGTGTAAACTATGGCTACACCTTC. This translates into CASSPGRGVNYGYTF.

The chain links TRBV7-9 to TRBJ1-1; TRBD1 matches at 9 bases. This CDR3 spans 14 amino acids. The germline V gene encodes CDR1 SEHNR and CDR2 FQNEAQ (reference sequence). The J segment lost 1 base and the V segment lost 3 bases, leaving 0 bases of the junction unmatched. The CDR3 sequence: CASSLGQGNTEAFF. CDR3 in DNA: TGTGCCAGCAGCTTGGGACAGGGGAACACTGAAGCTTTCTTT.

This clone came up once. The V call is TRBV14, the J call TRBJ2-7; 8 bases line up with TRBD2. CDR1 is SGHDN, CDR2 FVKESK, per germline. The trim removed 4 bases at V and 2 bases at J, leaving 4 bases unmatched. The CDR3 runs 14 residues. CDR3 bases: TGTGCCAGCAGCCTACGGCGGGGGGCCTACGAGCAGTACTTC. Translated: CASSLRRGAYEQYF.

This rearrangement joins TRBV19 to TRBJ2-3; maybe TRBD2 (5 bases). Germline V CDR1 and CDR2: LNHDA, SQIVND (reference sequence). The CDR3 loop spans 13 amino acids. V gave up 5 bases and J gave up 4 bases, with 10 bases separating them. As DNA, the CDR3 is TGTGCCAGTAGTCCGGGGTTGGCAGATACGCAGTATTTT. Translation gives CASSPGLADTQYF.

The rearrangement joins TRBV29-1 to TRBJ2-7; tentative D call: TRBD1 (5 bases). The V end was cut by 7 bases, the J end by 0 bases, with 13 bases between. The CDR3 is 13 amino acids. Looked up from germline, CDR1 is SQVTM and CDR2 is ANQGSEA. The CDR3, as DNA: TGCAGCGGATCGACAGCTCTCTCCTACGAGCAGTACTTC. Translating gives CSGSTALSYEQYF.

The V and J genes are TRBV12-3 or TRBV12-4 and TRBJ2-2, with unresolved D. The CDR3 consists of 11 residues. The V gene lost 10 bases and the J gene lost 6 bases, with 9 bases spanning the gap. CDR3 in amino acids: CATYEPGELFF. The CDR3 DNA is TGTGCCACCTACGAACCCGGGGAGCTGTTTTTT.

The V gene is TRBV5-1, the J gene TRBJ1-2; D uncertain. V gave up 4 bases and J gave up 2 bases, with 21 bases separating them. This CDR3 contains 17 residues. CDR1 is SGHRS and CDR2 is YFSETQ in the germline V gene. In nucleotides, the CDR3 is TGCGCCAGCAGCCCAGAACAGATCAGGATCGCGAACTATGGCTACACCTTC. This translates into CASSPEQIRIANYGYTF.

V usage is TRBV14 and J usage is TRBJ2-7; tentatively, D is TRBD1 (6 bases). CDR3 length: 13 amino acids. Trimming shortened V by 4 bases and J by 6 bases, and 13 bases separated the two germline ends. Per the germline V gene, CDR1 is SGHDN and CDR2 is FVKESK. CDR3 loop: CASSRQVSSEQYF. CDR3 nucleotides: TGTGCCAGCAGCCGACAGGTATCGAGCGAGCAGTACTTC.

The chain recombines TRBV19 with TRBJ1-1; TRBD1 is a possible D gene (6 bases). The CDR3 runs 18 residues. The germline V and J ends were trimmed by 6 bases and 1 base, with 24 bases remaining between them. Germline loops: CDR1 LNHDA, CDR2 SQIVND (reference sequence). The CDR3 DNA reads TGTGCCAGTAGCCAAGGAAGGGACACCACCTCCAGGAACACTGAAGCTTTCTTT. It translates to CASSQGRDTTSRNTEAFF.

This chain links TRBV7-2 with TRBJ2-7; D gene unclear. The CDR3 is made up of 14 amino acids. Trimming removed 0 bases at V and 4 bases at J, with 10 bases between. The germline V gene has CDR1 SGHTA and CDR2 FQGNSA. The CDR3 spells CASSLAGLGYEQYF. CDR3 bases: TGTGCCAGCAGCTTAGCCGGTCTCGGTTACGAGCAGTACTTC.

The chain links TRBV11-3 to TRBJ2-7, with D possibly being TRBD2 (5 bases). The CDR3 sequence is 14 residues long. The germline CDR1 and CDR2 sequences are SGHNT and YENEEA. V was cut by 1 base and J by 4 bases, with 11 bases left in between. The CDR3 is CASSLAPSGYEQYF. The DNA of the CDR3 is TGTGCCAGCAGCTTAGCCCCTTCGGGATACGAGCAGTACTTC.

In DNA, the CDR3 is TGTGCCAGCAGTTCCACTAGCGTCTCCTACGAGCAGTACTTC. Its translation is CASSSTSVSYEQYF. J is TRBJ2-7 and V is TRBV6-2 or TRBV6-3; 7 bases align to TRBD2. Losses at the gene ends were 4 bases for V and 0 bases for J; bases not matched to a gene: 3. The CDR3 covers 14 residues. Germline V lookup: CDR1 MNHEY, CDR2 SVGEGT.

In DNA form, the CDR3 reads TGTGCCAGCAGCTTCGGGACAGGGATCACTGAAGCTTTCTTT. As protein: CASSFGTGITEAFF. The chain carries TRBV7-2 and TRBJ1-1; 9 positions match TRBD1. Per the germline V gene, CDR1 is SGHTA and CDR2 is FQGNSA. V dropped 3 bases and J dropped 4; count of bases not matched to a gene: 3. This CDR3 contains 14 residues.

The chain links TRBV24-1 to TRBJ2-3; possible D gene TRBD2, 5 bases. V lost 4 bases and J lost 6, with 10 bases in between. The CDR3 sequence is 13 residues long. Germline CDR1 and CDR2: KGHDR and SFDVKD. The CDR3 loop is CATSDGKRDTQYF. In DNA, the CDR3 is TGTGCCACCAGTGACGGGAAGCGGGATACGCAGTATTTT.

A single count supports this clone. The gene calls are TRBV11-2 and TRBJ2-1, with 11 bases aligning to TRBD2. The V gene's germline CDR1 is SGHAT and CDR2 FQNNGV. V dropped 5 bases and J dropped 8; count of bases not matched to a gene: 11. The CDR3 totals 16 residues. The CDR3 bases are TGTGCCAGCAGCGCCCGAAAGACTAGCGGGATTCATGAGCAGTTCTTC. It is translated as CASSARKTSGIHEQFF. Looking up the rest from reference TRBV11-2 and TRBJ2-1 gives the full variable domain: EAGVAQSPRYKIIEKRQSVAFWCNPISGHATLYWYQQILGQGPKLLIQFQNNGVVDDSQLPKDRFSAERLKGVDSTLKIQPAKLEDSAVYLCASSARKTSGIHEQFFGPGTRLTVL.

The J gene is TRBJ1-1, the V gene TRBV6-5; 7 positions match TRBD1. From germline, CDR1 is MNHEY and CDR2 SVGAGI. The CDR3 is 14 amino acids. With 9 bases clipped from V and 1 base from J, the junction kept 8 bases outside the gene matches. Written as DNA, the CDR3 is TGTGCCAGTTCCGACAGGGTGGCGAACACTGAAGCTTTCTTT. This translates into CASSDRVANTEAFF.

The chain links TRBV11-3 to TRBJ2-3; D is unclear. Germline CDR1 and CDR2: SGHNT and YENEEA. The CDR3 has 14 amino acids. V shed 5 bases and J shed 4 bases, with 13 bases lying between them. The DNA for the CDR3 is TGTGCCAGCAGCCCGAGATTTCGTCCAGATACGCAGTATTTT. This sequence encodes CASSPRFRPDTQYF.

V usage is TRBV7-9 and J usage is TRBJ1-5; possible D gene TRBD1, 6 bases. The CDR3 loop spans 13 amino acids. CDR1 SEHNR and CDR2 FQNEAQ come from the germline V gene (reference sequence). V was clipped by 5 bases and J by 7 bases, with 12 bases between them. The CDR3 spells CASSQQGAQPQHF. CDR3 nucleotide sequence: TGTGCCAGCAGCCAACAGGGCGCGCAGCCCCAGCATTTT.

With regard to this clone: One end of the junction varies from germline; a read error may be responsible. The chain combines TRBV9 with TRBJ2-4; unclear D gene. Germline V lookup: CDR1 SGDLS, CDR2 YYNGEE. The length of the CDR3 is 15 residues. The CDR3 DNA reads TGTGCCAGCAGCCCCGGTAACTACCCCAAAGACATTCAGTACTTC. Its translation is CASSPGNYPKDIQYF.

The rearrangement joins TRBV28 to TRBJ1-2, with D uncertain. Trimming stripped 8 bases from V and 4 bases from J, with 17 bases between. The CDR3 spans 14 residues. Germline CDR1 is MDHEN and CDR2 is SYDVKM. CDR3 DNA sequence: TGTGCCAGCGTCGCCGTACACAGCTTCTATGGCTACACCTTC. This encodes CASVAVHSFYGYTF.

V is TRBV5-1 and J is TRBJ1-1; 9 bases agree with TRBD1. Trimming took 6 bases from V and 7 from J; bases not matched to a gene: 10. From germline, CDR1 is SGHRS and CDR2 YFSETQ. This CDR3 region has 14 residues. CDR3 protein: CASTAGQGGDEAFF. CDR3 in DNA: TGCGCCAGCACCGCGGGACAGGGCGGCGATGAAGCTTTCTTT.

This rearrangement joins TRBV9 to TRBJ2-3; D might be TRBD2 (6 bases). The germline V gene has CDR1 SGDLS and CDR2 YYNGEE. The length of the CDR3 is 16 residues. Trimming removed 3 bases at V and 3 bases at J, with 17 bases between. The CDR3 coding sequence is TGTGCCAGCAGCGCCGGAGGGGTCGGGATGACAGATACGCAGTATTTT. Translation: CASSAGGVGMTDTQYF.

In its sample, this clone was seen a few times. The V and J genes are TRBV5-4 and TRBJ1-2, with 9 bases matching TRBD1. With 2 bases clipped from V and 8 bases from J, the junction kept 7 bases outside the gene matches. CDR1 SGHNT and CDR2 YYREEE come from the germline V gene (reference sequence). The CDR3 runs to 14 residues. The CDR3 here is CASSLGTGRWGYTF. Here the CDR3 DNA reads TGTGCCAGCAGCTTAGGGACAGGGCGATGGGGCTACACCTTC.

The gene calls are TRBV6-5 and TRBJ2-7; D perhaps matches TRBD1 (6 bases). The CDR3 spans 15 residues. V was pared by 5 bases and J by 6 bases, with 20 bases between. Germline CDR1 and CDR2: MNHEY and SVGAGI. This chain's CDR3 is CASSTSRGGESEQYF. CDR3 bases: TGTGCCAGCAGTACCTCCAGGGGTGGGGAATCCGAGCAGTACTTC.

This sequence joins TRBV7-3 and TRBJ1-1; maybe TRBD1 (6 bases). The length of the CDR3 is 14 residues. The germline V and J ends were trimmed by 0 bases and 5 bases, with 10 bases remaining between them. The germline V gene encodes CDR1 SGHTA and CDR2 FQGTGA. The CDR3 nucleotides read TGTGCCAGCAGCTTAACGGGGCAGGGGACTGAAGCTTTCTTT. Amino acid sequence: CASSLTGQGTEAFF.

Comments on this clone: Sequence at one end of the junction differs from germline and may be a read error. The genes are TRBV7-2 and TRBJ2-5; 10 bases fit TRBD2. The length of the CDR3 is 15 residues. CDR1 and CDR2 (germline): SGHTA, FQGNSA. CDR3 loop: CASSLAGANQETQYF. CDR3 DNA: TGTGCCAGCAGCCTAGCGGGGGCTAATCAAGAGACCCAGTACTTC.